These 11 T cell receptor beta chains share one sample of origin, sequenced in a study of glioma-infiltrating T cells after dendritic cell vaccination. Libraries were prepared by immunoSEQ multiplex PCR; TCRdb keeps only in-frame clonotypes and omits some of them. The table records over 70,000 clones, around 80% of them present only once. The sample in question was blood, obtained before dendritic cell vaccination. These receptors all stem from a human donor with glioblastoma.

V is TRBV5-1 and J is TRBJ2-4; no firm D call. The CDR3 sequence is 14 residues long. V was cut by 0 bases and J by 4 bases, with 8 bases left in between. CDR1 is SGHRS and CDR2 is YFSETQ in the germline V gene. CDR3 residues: CASSLGQEKNIQYF. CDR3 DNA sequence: TGCGCCAGCAGCTTGGGACAAGAAAAAAACATTCAGTACTTC.

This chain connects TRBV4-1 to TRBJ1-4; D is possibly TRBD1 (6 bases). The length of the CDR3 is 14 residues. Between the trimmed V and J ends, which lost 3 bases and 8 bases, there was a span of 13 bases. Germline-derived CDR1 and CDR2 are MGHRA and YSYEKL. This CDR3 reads CASSHTGSREKLFF. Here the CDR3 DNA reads TGCGCCAGCAGCCATACAGGGTCGCGAGAAAAACTGTTTTTT.

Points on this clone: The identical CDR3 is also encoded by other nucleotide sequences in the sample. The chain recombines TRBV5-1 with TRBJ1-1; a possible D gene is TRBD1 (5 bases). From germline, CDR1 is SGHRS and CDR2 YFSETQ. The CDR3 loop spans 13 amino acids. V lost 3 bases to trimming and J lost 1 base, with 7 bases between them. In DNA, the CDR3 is TGCGCCAGCAGCTCGCAGGGGAACACTGAAGCTTTCTTT. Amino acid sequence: CASSSQGNTEAFF. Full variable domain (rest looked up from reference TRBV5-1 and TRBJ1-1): KAGVTQTPRYLIKTRGQQVTLSCSPISGHRSVSWYQQTPGQGLQFLFEYFSETQRNKGNFPGRFSGRQFSNSRSEMNVSTLELGDSALYLCASSSQGNTEAFFGQGTRLTVV.

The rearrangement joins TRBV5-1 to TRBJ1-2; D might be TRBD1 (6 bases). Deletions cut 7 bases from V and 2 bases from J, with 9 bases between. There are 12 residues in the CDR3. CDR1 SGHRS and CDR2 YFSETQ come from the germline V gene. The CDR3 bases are TGCGCCAGCGGGGGCCTAAACTATGGCTACACCTTC. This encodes CASGGLNYGYTF.

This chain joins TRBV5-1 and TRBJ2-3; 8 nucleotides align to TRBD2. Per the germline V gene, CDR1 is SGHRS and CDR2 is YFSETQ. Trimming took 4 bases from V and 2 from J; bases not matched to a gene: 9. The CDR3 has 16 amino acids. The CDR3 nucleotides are TGCGCCAGCAGCACAGAACTAGCGGCCCTCACAGATACGCAGTATTTT. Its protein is CASSTELAALTDTQYF.

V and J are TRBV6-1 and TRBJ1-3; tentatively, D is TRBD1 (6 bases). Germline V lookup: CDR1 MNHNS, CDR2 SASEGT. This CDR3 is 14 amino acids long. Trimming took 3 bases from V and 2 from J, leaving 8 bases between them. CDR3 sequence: CASSDQGTGNTIYF. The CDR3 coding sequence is TGTGCCAGCAGTGATCAGGGGACTGGAAACACCATATATTTT.

CDR3 nucleotide sequence: TGTGCCAGTACCCGGGATAGCTCCTACAATGAGCAGTTCTTC. It translates to CASTRDSSYNEQFF. V usage is TRBV19 and J usage is TRBJ2-1, with D maybe TRBD2 (5 bases). The CDR3 has 14 amino acids. Per germline, CDR1 LNHDA and CDR2 SQIVND (reference sequence). V lost 7 bases, J lost 0 bases, and 10 bases lay in between. Full variable domain (outside the CDR3, taken from reference TRBV19 and TRBJ2-1): DGGITQSPKYLFRKEGQNVTLSCEQNLNHDAMYWYRQDPGQGLRLIYYSQIVNDFQKGDIAEGYSVSREKKESFPLTVTSAQKNPTAFYLCASTRDSSYNEQFFGPGTRLTVL.

CDR3 nucleotides: TGCGCCAGCAGCTTGGCCCTAGACAGGGCGGGCTCACCCCTCCACTTT. It encodes CASSLALDRAGSPLHF. The J gene is TRBJ1-6, the V gene TRBV5-1; 7 bases are shared with TRBD1. V lost 0 bases, J lost 10 bases, and 10 bases stayed unmatched. The germline V gene encodes CDR1 SGHRS and CDR2 YFSETQ. The CDR3 has 16 residues.

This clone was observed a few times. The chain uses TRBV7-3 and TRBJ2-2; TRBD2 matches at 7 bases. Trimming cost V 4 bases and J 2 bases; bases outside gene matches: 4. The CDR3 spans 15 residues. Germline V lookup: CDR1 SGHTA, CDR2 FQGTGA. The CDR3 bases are TGTGCCAGCAGCTACGGGACTATTAACACCGGGGAGCTGTTTTTT. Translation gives CASSYGTINTGELFF.

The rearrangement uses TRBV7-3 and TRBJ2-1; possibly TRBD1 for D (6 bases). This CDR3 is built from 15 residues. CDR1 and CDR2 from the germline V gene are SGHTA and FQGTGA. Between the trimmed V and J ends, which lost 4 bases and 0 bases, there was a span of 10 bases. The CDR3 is CASSSGADSYNEQFF. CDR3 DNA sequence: TGTGCCAGCAGCTCAGGGGCGGACTCCTACAATGAGCAGTTCTTC.

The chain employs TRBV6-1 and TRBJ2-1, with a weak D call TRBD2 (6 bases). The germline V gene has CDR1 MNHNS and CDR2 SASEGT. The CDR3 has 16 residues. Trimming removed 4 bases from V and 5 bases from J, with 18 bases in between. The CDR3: CASSVTLLATHNEQFF. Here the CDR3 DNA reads TGTGCCAGCAGTGTAACGTTACTAGCCACCCACAATGAGCAGTTCTTC.